The sequence of this TCR beta chain was determined in a study of CD8+ T cells in alopecia areata. Across the whole study: Scoring of severity for treated patients was based on percentage of affected scalp area.

Germline-derived CDR1 and CDR2 are SGHAT and FQNNGV. CDR3 length: 11 residues. Between the trimmed V and J ends, which lost 5 bases and 10 bases, there was a span of 11 bases. This clone appeared a single time. Treatment indicated: oral pan-JAK inhibitor, 5-10 mg twice daily. Extracted RNA was reverse transcribed, and the resulting cDNA served as sequencing template. Some clones are missing from TCRdb's copy, which holds only in-frame ones; the method was immunoSEQ multiplex PCR. This repertoire shows about 180,000 clones, approximately 50% found once; its top ten account for around 10%. The V and J genes are TRBV11-2 and TRBJ1-1; D remains unclear. The material sequenced was CD8+ T cells sorted from blood, taken at roughly week 53, from a patient treated with tofacitinib. The receptor was isolated from a human donor with alopecia areata. The CDR3 sequence: CASSTGRGAFF. The CDR3 nucleotides are TGTGCCAGCAGCACTGGACGGGGAGCTTTCTTT.